A single TCR beta chain is shown here with its context. Its antigen target is currently unknown. Base qualities are missing; no much larger clone stands one base away. The source of the sample is a study of T cell changes during pregnancy in multiple sclerosis (dated by TCRdb to between 2018 and 2021). Turning to the overall study: The study looked at changes in the T cell repertoire across pregnancy in women with multiple sclerosis.

Library generation was performed with the immunoSEQ multiplex PCR assay. Entries here come from immuneACCESS through TCRdb and include only in-frame sequences with V and J called. Some clones fail to appear in such tables; in the studies checked, an unresolved V gene covers under half of the shortfall, and the cause of the remainder is unknown. The sample table shows almost 95,000 clones, and 92% are seen once. Of the sample, 1.5% to 1.9% is held by the ten largest clones. Between the V and J ends, shortened by 3 bases and 0 bases respectively, the junction contains 15 bases. The CDR3 spans 18 residues, from the cysteine through the phenylalanine. The CDR3 DNA has 54 bases and is translated from base 1. CDR1 and CDR2 are drawn from the germline V gene: MDHEN, SYDVKM.

The V gene is TRBV28 and the J gene is TRBJ2-6; a weak D assignment points to TRBD2 (6 bases agree). The starting material was peripheral blood, obtained in the first trimester of pregnancy. The receptor's source is a female donor with multiple sclerosis, enrolled in a pregnancy study. The CDR3 protein is CASSLEGLQLSGANVLTF. The DNA sequence follows: TGTGCCAGCAGTTTGGAGGGGTTGCAGCTCTCTGGGGCCAACGTCCTGACTTTC.